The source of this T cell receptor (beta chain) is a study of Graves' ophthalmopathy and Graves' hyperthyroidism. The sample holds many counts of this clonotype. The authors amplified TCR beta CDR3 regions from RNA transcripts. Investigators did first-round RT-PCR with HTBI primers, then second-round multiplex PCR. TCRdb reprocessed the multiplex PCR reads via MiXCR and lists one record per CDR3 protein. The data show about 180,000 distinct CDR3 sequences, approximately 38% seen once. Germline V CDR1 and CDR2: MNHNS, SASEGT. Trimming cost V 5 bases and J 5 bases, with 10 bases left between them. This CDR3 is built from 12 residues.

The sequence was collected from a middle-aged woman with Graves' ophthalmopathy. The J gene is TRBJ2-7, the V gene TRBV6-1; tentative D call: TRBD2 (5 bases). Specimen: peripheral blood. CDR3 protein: CASSLGNNEQYF. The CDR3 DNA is TGTGCCAGCAGTCTCGGGAACAACGAGCAGTACTTC.